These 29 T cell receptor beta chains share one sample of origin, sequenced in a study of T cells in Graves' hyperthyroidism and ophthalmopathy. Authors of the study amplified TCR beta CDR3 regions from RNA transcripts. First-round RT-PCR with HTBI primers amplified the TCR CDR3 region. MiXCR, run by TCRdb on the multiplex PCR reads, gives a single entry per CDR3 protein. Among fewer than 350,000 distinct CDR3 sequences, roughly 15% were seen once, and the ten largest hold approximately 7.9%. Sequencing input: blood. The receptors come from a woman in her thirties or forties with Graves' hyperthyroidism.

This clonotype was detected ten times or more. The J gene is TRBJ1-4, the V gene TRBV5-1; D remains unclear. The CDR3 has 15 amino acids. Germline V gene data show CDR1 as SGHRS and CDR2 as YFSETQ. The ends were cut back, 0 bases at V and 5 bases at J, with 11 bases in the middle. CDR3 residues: CASSLGYTPNEKLFF. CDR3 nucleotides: TGCGCCAGCAGCTTGGGTTACACCCCAAATGAAAAACTGTTTTTT. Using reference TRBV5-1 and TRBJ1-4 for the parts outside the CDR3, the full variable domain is KAGVTQTPRYLIKTRGQQVTLSCSPISGHRSVSWYQQTPGQGLQFLFEYFSETQRNKGNFPGRFSGRQFSNSRSEMNVSTLELGDSALYLCASSLGYTPNEKLFFGSGTQLSVL.

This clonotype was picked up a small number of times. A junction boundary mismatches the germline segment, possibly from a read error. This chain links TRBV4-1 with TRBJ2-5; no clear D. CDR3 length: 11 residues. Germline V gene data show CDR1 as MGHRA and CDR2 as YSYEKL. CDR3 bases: TGCGCCAGCAGCCAAGATGGGGTCAGGCACTTC. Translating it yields CASSQDGVRHF.

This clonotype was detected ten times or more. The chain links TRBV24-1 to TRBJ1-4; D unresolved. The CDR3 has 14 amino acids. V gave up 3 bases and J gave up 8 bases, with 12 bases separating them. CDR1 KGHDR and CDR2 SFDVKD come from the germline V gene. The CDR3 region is CATSDARRDEKLFF. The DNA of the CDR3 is TGTGCCACCAGTGATGCCAGGAGAGACGAAAAACTGTTTTTT.

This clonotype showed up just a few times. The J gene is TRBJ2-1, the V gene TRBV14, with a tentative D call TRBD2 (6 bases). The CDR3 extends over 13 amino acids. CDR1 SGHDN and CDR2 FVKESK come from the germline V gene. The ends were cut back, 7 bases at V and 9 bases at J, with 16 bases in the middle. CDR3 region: CASIAQLGGEQFF. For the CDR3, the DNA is TGTGCCAGCATTGCACAACTGGGGGGTGAGCAGTTCTTC.

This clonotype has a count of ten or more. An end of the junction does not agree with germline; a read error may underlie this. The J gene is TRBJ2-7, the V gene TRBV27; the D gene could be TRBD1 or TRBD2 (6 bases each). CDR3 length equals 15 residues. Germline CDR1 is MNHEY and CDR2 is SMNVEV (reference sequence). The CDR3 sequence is CASSLSWGAPYGQYF. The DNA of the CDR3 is TGTGCCAGCAGTTTATCTTGGGGGGCACCCTACGGGCAGTACTTC.

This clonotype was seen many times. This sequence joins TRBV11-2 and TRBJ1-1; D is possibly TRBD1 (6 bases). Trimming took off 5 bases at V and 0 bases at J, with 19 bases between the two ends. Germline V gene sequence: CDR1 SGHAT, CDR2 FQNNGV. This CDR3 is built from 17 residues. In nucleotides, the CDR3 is TGTGCCAGCAGCCGTGGCTGGGGAGGGGACATGAACACTGAAGCTTTCTTT. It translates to CASSRGWGGDMNTEAFF.

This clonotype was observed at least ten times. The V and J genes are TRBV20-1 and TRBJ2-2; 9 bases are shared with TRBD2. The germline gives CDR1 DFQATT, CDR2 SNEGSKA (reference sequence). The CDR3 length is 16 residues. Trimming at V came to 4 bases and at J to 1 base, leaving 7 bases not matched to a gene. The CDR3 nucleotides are TGCAGTGCTACTCCCGCTAGCGGGAAGAACACCGGGGAGCTGTTTTTT. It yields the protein CSATPASGKNTGELFF.

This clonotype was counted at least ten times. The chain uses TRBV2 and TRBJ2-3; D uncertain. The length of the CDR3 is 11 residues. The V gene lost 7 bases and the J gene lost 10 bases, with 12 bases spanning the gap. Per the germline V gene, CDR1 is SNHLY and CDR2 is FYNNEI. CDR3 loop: CASILIGSQYF. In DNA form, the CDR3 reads TGTGCCAGCATACTTATTGGTTCGCAGTATTTT.

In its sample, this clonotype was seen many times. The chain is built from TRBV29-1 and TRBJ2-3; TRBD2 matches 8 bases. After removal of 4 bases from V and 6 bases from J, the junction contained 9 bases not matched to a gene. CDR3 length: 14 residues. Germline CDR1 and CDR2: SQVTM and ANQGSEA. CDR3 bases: TGCAGCGTTGTAGTGGTAGCGGGAACGGATACGCAGTATTTT. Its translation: CSVVVVAGTDTQYF.

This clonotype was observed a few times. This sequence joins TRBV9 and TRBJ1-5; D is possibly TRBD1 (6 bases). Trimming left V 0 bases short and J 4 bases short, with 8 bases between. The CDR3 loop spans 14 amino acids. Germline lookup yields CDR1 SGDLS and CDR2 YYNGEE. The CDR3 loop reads CASSVEGENQPQHF. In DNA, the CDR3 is TGTGCCAGCAGCGTAGAGGGGGAAAATCAGCCCCAGCATTTT.

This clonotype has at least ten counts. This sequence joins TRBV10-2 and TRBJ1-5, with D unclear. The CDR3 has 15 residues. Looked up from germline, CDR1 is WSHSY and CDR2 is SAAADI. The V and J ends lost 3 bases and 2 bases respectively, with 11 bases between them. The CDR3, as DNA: TGCGCCAGCAGTGAACAGACACCGGGCAATCAGCCCCAGCATTTT. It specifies CASSEQTPGNQPQHF.

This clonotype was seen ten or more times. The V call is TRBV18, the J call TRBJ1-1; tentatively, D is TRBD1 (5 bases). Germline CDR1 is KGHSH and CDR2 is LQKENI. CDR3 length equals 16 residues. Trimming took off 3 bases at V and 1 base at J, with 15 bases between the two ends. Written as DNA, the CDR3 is TGTGCCAGCTCACCCGTTGGGGGGTTTGAGAACACTGAAGCTTTCTTT. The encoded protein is CASSPVGGFENTEAFF.

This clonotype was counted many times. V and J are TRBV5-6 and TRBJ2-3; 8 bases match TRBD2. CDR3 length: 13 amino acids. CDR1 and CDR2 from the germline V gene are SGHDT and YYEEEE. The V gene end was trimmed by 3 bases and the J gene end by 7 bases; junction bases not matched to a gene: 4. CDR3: CASSSGTSNTQYF. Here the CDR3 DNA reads TGTGCCAGCAGCTCCGGGACTAGTAATACGCAGTATTTT.

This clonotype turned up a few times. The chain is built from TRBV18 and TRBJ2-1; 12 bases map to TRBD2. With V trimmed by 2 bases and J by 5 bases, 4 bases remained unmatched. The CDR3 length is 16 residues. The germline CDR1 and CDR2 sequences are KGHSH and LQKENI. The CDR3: CASSPASGRADNEQFF. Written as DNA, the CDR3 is TGTGCCAGCTCACCAGCTAGCGGGAGGGCCGACAATGAGCAGTTCTTC.

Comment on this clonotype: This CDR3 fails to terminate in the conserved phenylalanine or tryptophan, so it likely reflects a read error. This chain's CDR3 is CATSRGGTGANYGYTY. The DNA of the CDR3 is TGTGCCACCAGCAGAGGTGGGACAGGAGCTAACTATGGCTACACCTAC. V usage is TRBV15 and J usage is TRBJ1-2; 8 bases align to TRBD1. Germline V gene lookup returns CDR1 LNHNV and CDR2 YYDKDF (reference sequence). The CDR3 spans 16 residues. The V gene end was trimmed by 1 base and the J gene end by 0 bases; junction bases not matched to a gene: 4.

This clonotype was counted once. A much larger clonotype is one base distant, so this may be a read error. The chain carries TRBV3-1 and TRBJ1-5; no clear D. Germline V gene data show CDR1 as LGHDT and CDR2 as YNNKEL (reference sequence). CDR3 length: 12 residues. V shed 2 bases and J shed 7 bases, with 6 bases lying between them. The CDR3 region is CASSQRGQPQHF. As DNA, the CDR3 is TGTGCCAGCAGCCAACGGGGACAGCCCCAGCATTTT.

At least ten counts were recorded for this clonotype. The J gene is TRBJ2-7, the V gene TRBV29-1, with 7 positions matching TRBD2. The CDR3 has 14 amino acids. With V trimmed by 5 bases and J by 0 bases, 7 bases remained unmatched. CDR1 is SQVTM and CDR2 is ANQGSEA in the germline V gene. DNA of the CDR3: TGCAGCGTTATACTAGCGAAGAGCTCCTACGAGCAGTACTTC. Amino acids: CSVILAKSSYEQYF.

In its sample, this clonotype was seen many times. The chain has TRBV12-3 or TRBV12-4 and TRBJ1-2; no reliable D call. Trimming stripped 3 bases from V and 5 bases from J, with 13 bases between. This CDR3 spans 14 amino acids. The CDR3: CASSFGQDRYGYTF. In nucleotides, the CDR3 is TGTGCCAGCAGTTTTGGCCAGGATAGATATGGCTACACCTTC.

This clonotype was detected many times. CDR3 residues: CASSDIPGQGDTEAFF. The CDR3 DNA sequence: TGCGCCAGCAGTGATATCCCGGGACAGGGGGACACTGAAGCTTTCTTT. The chain joins TRBV5-1 to TRBJ1-1; 11 nucleotides align to TRBD1. The CDR3 covers 16 residues. V was clipped by 5 bases and J by 3 bases; unmatched bases: 9. In germline, CDR1 is SGHRS, CDR2 YFSETQ.

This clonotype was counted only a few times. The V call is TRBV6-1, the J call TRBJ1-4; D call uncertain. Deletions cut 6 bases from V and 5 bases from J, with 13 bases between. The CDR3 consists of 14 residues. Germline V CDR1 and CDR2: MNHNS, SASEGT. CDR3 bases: TGTGCCAGCAGACCGTTACTCTCCAATGAAAAACTGTTTTTT. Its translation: CASRPLLSNEKLFF.

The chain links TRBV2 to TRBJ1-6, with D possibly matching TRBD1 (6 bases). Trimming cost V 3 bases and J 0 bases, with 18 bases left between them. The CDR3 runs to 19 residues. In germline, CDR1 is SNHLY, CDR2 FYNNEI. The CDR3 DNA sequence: TGTGCCAGCAGTGAGTGGGGGGCGACCTACAGCTCCTATAATTCACCCCTCCACTTT. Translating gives CASSEWGATYSSYNSPLHF.

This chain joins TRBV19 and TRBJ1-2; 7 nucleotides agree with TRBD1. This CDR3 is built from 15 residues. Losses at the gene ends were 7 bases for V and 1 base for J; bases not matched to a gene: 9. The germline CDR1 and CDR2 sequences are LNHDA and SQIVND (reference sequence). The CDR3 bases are TGTGCCAGTAAGGGGACAGCCGGGGATAACTATGGCTACACCTTC. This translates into CASKGTAGDNYGYTF. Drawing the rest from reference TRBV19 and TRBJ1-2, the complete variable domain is DGGITQSPKYLFRKEGQNVTLSCEQNLNHDAMYWYRQDPGQGLRLIYYSQIVNDFQKGDIAEGYSVSREKKESFPLTVTSAQKNPTAFYLCASKGTAGDNYGYTFGSGTRLTVV.

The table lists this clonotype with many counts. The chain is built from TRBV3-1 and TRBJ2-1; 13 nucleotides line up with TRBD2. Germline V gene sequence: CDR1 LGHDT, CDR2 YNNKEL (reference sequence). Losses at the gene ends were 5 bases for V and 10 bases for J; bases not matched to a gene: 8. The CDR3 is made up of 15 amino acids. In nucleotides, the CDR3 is TGTGCCAGCAGCAACGGACTAGCGGGAGTATGGGAGCAGTTCTTC. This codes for CASSNGLAGVWEQFF.

The CDR3 DNA reads as TGTGCCAGCAGTTGGGACAGGGAGGATGGCTACACCTTC. Translating gives CASSWDREDGYTF. V usage is TRBV6-1 and J usage is TRBJ1-2, with 9 bases aligning to TRBD1. The CDR3 runs 13 residues. CDR1 and CDR2 from the germline V gene are MNHNS and SASEGT. Trimming at V came to 5 bases and at J to 6 bases, leaving 4 bases not matched to a gene.

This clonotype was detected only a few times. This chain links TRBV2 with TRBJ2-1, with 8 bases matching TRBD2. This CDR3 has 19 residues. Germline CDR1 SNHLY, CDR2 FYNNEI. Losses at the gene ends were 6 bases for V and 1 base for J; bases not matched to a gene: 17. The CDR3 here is CASSTSGRLPKVSYNEQFF. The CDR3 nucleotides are TGTGCCAGCAGCACTAGCGGAAGACTCCCCAAGGTTTCCTACAATGAGCAGTTCTTC. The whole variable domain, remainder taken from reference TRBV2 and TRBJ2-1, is EPEVTQTPSHQVTQMGQEVILRCVPISNHLYFYWYRQILGQKVEFLVSFYNNEISEKSEIFDDQFSVERPDGSNFTLKIRSTKLEDSAMYFCASSTSGRLPKVSYNEQFFGPGTRLTVL.

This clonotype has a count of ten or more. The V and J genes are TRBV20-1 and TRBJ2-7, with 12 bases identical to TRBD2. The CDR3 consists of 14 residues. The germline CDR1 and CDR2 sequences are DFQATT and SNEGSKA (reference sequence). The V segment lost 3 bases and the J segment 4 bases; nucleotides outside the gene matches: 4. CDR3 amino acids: CSASATSGRYEQYF. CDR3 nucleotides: TGCAGTGCTAGCGCGACTAGCGGGAGATACGAGCAGTACTTC.

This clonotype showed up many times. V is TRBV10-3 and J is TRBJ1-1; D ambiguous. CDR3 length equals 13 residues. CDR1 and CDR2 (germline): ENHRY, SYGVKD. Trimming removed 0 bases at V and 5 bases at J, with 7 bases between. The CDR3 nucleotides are TGTGCCATCAGTGAGTCAATAGGAACTGAAGCTTTCTTT. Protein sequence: CAISESIGTEAFF.

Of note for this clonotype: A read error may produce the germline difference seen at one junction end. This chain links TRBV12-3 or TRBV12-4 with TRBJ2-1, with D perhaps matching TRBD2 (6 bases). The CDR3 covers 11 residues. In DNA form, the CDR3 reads TGTGCCAGCAGTCTGGGAGGTGAGCCGTTCTTC. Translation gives CASSLGGEPFF.

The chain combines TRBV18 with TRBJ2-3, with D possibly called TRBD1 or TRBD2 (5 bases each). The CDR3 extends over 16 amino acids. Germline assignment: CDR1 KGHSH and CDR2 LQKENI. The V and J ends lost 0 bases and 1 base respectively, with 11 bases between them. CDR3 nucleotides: TGTGCCAGCTCACCACCGGGGGTACGAGGCACAGATACGCAGTATTTT. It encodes CASSPPGVRGTDTQYF.